One sample yielded the 5 T cell receptor beta chains listed below, sequenced in a study of beta chain features in type 1 diabetes (dated by TCRdb to the late 2010s). The library was made by the immunoSEQ multiplex PCR assay. All of the isolated RNA was reverse transcribed with the High Capacity cDNA Reverse Transcription Kit, so expressed TCRB transcripts were sequenced. The clones in this table, taken by TCRdb from immuneACCESS, are in-frame only. Not every clone is retained; where verified, under half of the shortfall comes from an unresolved V gene, and the cause of the rest is unknown. The sample table contains 500,000 to 800,000 clones; only one count was recorded for roughly 12% of them. The ten largest clones capture around 0.12% of the sample. These receptors have no known antigen. Paper-wide results and their limitations: A moderate but significant shortening of TCRB CDR3 length was observed in type 1 diabetes patients in all four CD4+ subsets.

The sequenced sample was naive CD4+ T cells from blood. The cell subset or site label, as the study defines it: true naive CD4+ T cells. These receptors were collected from a man between 25 and 39 years old with type 1 diabetes.

J is TRBJ1-2 and V is TRBV7-3; 8 bases align to TRBD1. Germline V lookup: CDR1 SGHTA, CDR2 FQGTGA. This CDR3 region has 16 residues. V lost 2 bases, J lost 0 bases, and 5 bases stayed unmatched. The CDR3 is CASSLRKTGANYGYTF. DNA for the CDR3: TGTGCCAGCAGCTTACGGAAGACAGGGGCTAACTATGGCTACACCTTC.

The V gene is TRBV9, the J gene TRBJ2-3; 8 nucleotides agree with TRBD2. Germline V gene sequence: CDR1 SGDLS, CDR2 YYNGEE. This CDR3 contains 15 residues. The J segment lost 2 bases and the V segment lost 3 bases, leaving 5 bases of the junction unmatched. This CDR3 reads CASSATGGTTDTQYF. The CDR3 coding sequence is TGTGCCAGCAGCGCAACGGGGGGGACCACAGATACGCAGTATTTT.

This chain links TRBV9 with TRBJ2-3; D remains ambiguous. Germline V gene data show CDR1 as SGDLS and CDR2 as YYNGEE. The V and J ends lost 2 bases and 4 bases respectively, with 11 bases between them. The CDR3 is 14 amino acids. The CDR3 nucleotides read TGTGCCAGCAGCGTTCCCCTAAGCCCAGATACGCAGTATTTT. This translates into CASSVPLSPDTQYF.

The chain joins TRBV7-9 to TRBJ1-1; 9 bases line up with TRBD1. The CDR3 is made up of 15 amino acids. V lost 5 bases, J lost 0 bases, and 4 bases stayed unmatched. The germline V gene encodes CDR1 SEHNR and CDR2 FQNEAQ (reference sequence). CDR3 in DNA: TGTGCCAGCAGCCCCCGGACAGGGGTGAACACTGAAGCTTTCTTT. This gives the protein CASSPRTGVNTEAFF. The complete variable domain, with remaining parts taken from reference TRBV7-9 and TRBJ1-1, reads DTGVSQNPRHKITKRGQNVTFRCDPISEHNRLYWYRQTLGQGPEFLTYFQNEAQLEKSRLLSDRFSAERPKGSFSTLEIQRTEQGDSAMYLCASSPRTGVNTEAFFGQGTRLTVV.

The J gene is TRBJ1-2, the V gene TRBV7-2, with D perhaps TRBD1 (6 bases). Germline V lookup: CDR1 SGHTA, CDR2 FQGNSA. The V gene lost 0 bases and the J gene lost 2 bases, with 7 bases spanning the gap. The CDR3 totals 14 residues. As DNA, the CDR3 is TGTGCCAGCAGCTTAGCCAGGGGCAACTATGGCTACACCTTC. This gives the protein CASSLARGNYGYTF.